This entry lists 21 T cell receptor beta chains sequenced from one sample in a study of cytomegalovirus exposure and HLA in healthy donors. The PCR employed 60 Vbeta primers together with 13 Jbeta primers. The method was immunoSEQ multiplex PCR; TCRdb's version includes in-frame clones alone and lacks a portion of them. This table has under 200,000 clones, roughly 83% appearing once. Sequencing was done on a sample of PBMCs. The receptor source for this set is a man aged 30 to 39 in good health and CMV-seronegative.

The genes are TRBV4-1 and TRBJ1-2, with a weak D call TRBD1 (6 bases). Per the germline V gene, CDR1 is MGHRA and CDR2 is YSYEKL. Trimming took off 0 bases at V and 4 bases at J, with 18 bases between the two ends. The CDR3 has 17 residues. As DNA, the CDR3 is TGCGCCAGCAGCCAAGATCCACAGTACAGGGTTTCCTATGGCTACACCTTC. It yields the protein CASSQDPQYRVSYGYTF.

This chain joins TRBV5-1 and TRBJ2-7; TRBD2 is a possible D gene (6 bases). This CDR3 contains 14 residues. Trimming stripped 3 bases from V and 0 bases from J, with 10 bases between. Per the germline V gene, CDR1 is SGHRS and CDR2 is YFSETQ. The CDR3 region is CASSYGGNSYEQYF. The CDR3 DNA reads TGCGCCAGCAGCTATGGCGGGAACTCCTACGAGCAGTACTTC.

The rearrangement links TRBV6-5 to TRBJ1-5; no clear D. Germline V gene data show CDR1 as MNHEY and CDR2 as SVGAGI. V lost 7 bases and J 0 bases, leaving 13 bases between the germline ends. The CDR3 contains 15 residues. The CDR3 bases are TGTGCCAGCAAGATACGAGAATATAGCAATCAGCCCCAGCATTTT. Its protein product is CASKIREYSNQPQHF.

In regard to this clone: A junction boundary mismatches the germline segment, possibly from a read error. The V gene is TRBV6-5, the J gene TRBJ2-3, with TRBD2 matching 10 bases. Germline loops: CDR1 MNHEY, CDR2 SVGAGI. This CDR3 spans 16 amino acids. Here the CDR3 reads CAGSSTPGLASDTQYF. DNA of the CDR3: TGTGCCGGCAGTTCAACCCCGGGACTAGCGTCGGATACGCAGTATTTT.

The chain combines TRBV5-1 with TRBJ2-1, with D perhaps TRBD1 (5 bases). CDR1 and CDR2 (germline): SGHRS, YFSETQ. This CDR3 is built from 19 residues. V was cut by 0 bases and J by 3 bases, with 22 bases left in between. This CDR3 reads CASSLGAVGVEWFYNEQFF. In nucleotides, the CDR3 is TGCGCCAGCAGCTTGGGTGCGGTAGGGGTGGAATGGTTCTACAATGAGCAGTTCTTC.

The V and J genes are TRBV18 and TRBJ2-2, with 8 bases fitting TRBD2. Losses at the gene ends were 3 bases for V and 3 bases for J; bases not matched to a gene: 6. Germline loops: CDR1 KGHSH, CDR2 LQKENI. The length of the CDR3 is 16 residues. This chain's CDR3 is CASSPLGRAYTGELFF. CDR3 coding DNA: TGTGCCAGCTCACCCCTCGGGAGGGCCTACACCGGGGAGCTGTTTTTT.

Written as DNA, the CDR3 is TGCAGCGTTGAATCCTCGGACTATGGCTACACCTTC. Its translation: CSVESSDYGYTF. V is TRBV29-1 and J is TRBJ1-2; D is unclear. Trimming removed 2 bases from V and 3 bases from J, with 7 bases in between. The germline gives CDR1 SQVTM, CDR2 ANQGSEA. There are 12 residues in the CDR3.

This sequence joins TRBV6-1 and TRBJ1-3, with TRBD1 identical over 8 bases. Germline CDR1 and CDR2: MNHNS and SASEGT. Trimming removed 4 bases from V and 0 bases from J; junction bases left unmatched: 11. The CDR3 length is 18 residues. The CDR3 DNA reads TGTGCCAGCAGTGCCTACAGGGGGGCAATTCTCTCTGGAAACACCATATATTTT. This sequence encodes CASSAYRGAILSGNTIYF.

The CDR3 loop reads CASRPGQGKGGTYEQYF. In DNA, the CDR3 is TGTGCCTCCCGGCCGGGACAGGGTAAGGGGGGCACCTACGAGCAGTACTTC. This chain links TRBV10-3 with TRBJ2-7, with 9 bases matching TRBD1. After removal of 11 bases from V and 2 bases from J, the junction contained 19 bases not matched to a gene. The CDR3 runs to 17 residues. Germline CDR1 and CDR2: ENHRY and SYGVKD.

The chain joins TRBV9 to TRBJ1-1; no reliable D call. Looked up from germline, CDR1 is SGDLS and CDR2 is YYNGEE. This CDR3 comprises 15 residues. Trimming shortened V by 0 bases and J by 3 bases, and 12 bases separated the two germline ends. CDR3 DNA: TGTGCCAGCAGCGTAGGGTCCCCTCCGGACACTGAAGCTTTCTTT. Translation: CASSVGSPPDTEAFF.

This sequence joins TRBV7-9 and TRBJ1-1; TRBD1 agrees at 11 bases. Germline V gene sequence: CDR1 SEHNR, CDR2 FQNEAQ (reference sequence). The CDR3 runs to 15 residues. J lost 6 bases, V lost 5 bases, and 8 bases had no gene match. DNA of the CDR3: TGTGCCAGCAGCCCGCCCGGACAGGGGGCTTCTGAAGCTTTCTTT. As protein: CASSPPGQGASEAFF.

V usage is TRBV7-6 and J usage is TRBJ1-2; D remains unclear. There are 16 residues in the CDR3. Germline values: CDR1 SGHVS, CDR2 FNYEAQ. Trimming removed 1 base at V and 7 bases at J, with 19 bases between. In DNA, the CDR3 is TGTGCCAGCAGCTTAGTGCGAGGGTACTCAGTGAGTGGCTACACCTTC. It is translated as CASSLVRGYSVSGYTF.

This clone came up once. This chain connects TRBV18 to TRBJ2-1, with 7 positions matching TRBD2. From germline, CDR1 is KGHSH and CDR2 LQKENI. Trimming at V came to 5 bases and at J to 3 bases, leaving 7 bases not matched to a gene. The CDR3 totals 15 residues. The CDR3: CASSSSLAFYNEQFF. CDR3 coding DNA: TGTGCCAGCTCATCCTCACTAGCGTTCTACAATGAGCAGTTCTTC.

V and J are TRBV4-1 and TRBJ2-7, with 12 nucleotides matching TRBD1. Germline CDR1 is MGHRA and CDR2 is YSYEKL. The CDR3 extends over 15 amino acids. Trimming cost V 7 bases and J 5 bases; bases outside gene matches: 9. The CDR3 DNA is TGCGCCAGCACGACCGGGACAGGGGGCAGGGACGAGCAGTACTTC. It codes for CASTTGTGGRDEQYF.

The J gene is TRBJ1-2, the V gene TRBV6-5, with 7 bases that match TRBD1. CDR1 is MNHEY and CDR2 is SVGAGI in the germline V gene. V shed 4 bases and J 7 bases; nucleotides not matched to a gene: 12. This CDR3 has 15 amino acids. CDR3 DNA sequence: TGTGCCAGCAGTTCCACAGGGGACCCTTCGGCTGGCTACACCTTC. It yields the protein CASSSTGDPSAGYTF.

The chain joins TRBV7-6 to TRBJ2-1; 8 bases match TRBD1. Germline CDR1 and CDR2: SGHVS and FNYEAQ. V lost 4 bases, J lost 15 bases, and 11 bases stayed unmatched. CDR3 length equals 13 residues. DNA of the CDR3: TGTGCCAGCAGCTCAGACAGGGGAGCATGGATGTTCTTC. As protein: CASSSDRGAWMFF.

This clone has just one count. The genes are TRBV7-8 and TRBJ2-7; 7 bases match TRBD2. Germline CDR1 and CDR2: SGHVS and FQNEAQ. Germline trimming cut 3 bases from V and 5 bases from J; bases unmatched to any gene: 7. The CDR3 length is 14 residues. The CDR3 here is CASSFWEGRNEQYF. The DNA of the CDR3 is TGTGCCAGCAGCTTCTGGGAGGGCCGGAACGAGCAGTACTTC.

The chain joins TRBV9 to TRBJ2-2; D unclear. This CDR3 is 13 amino acids long. CDR1 SGDLS and CDR2 YYNGEE come from the germline V gene. With 2 bases removed from V and 7 bases from J, the gap between germline ends came to 9 bases. The CDR3 region is CASSVARSGELFF. CDR3 sequence (DNA): TGTGCCAGCAGCGTGGCACGGAGCGGGGAGCTGTTTTTT.

The chain employs TRBV30 and TRBJ2-1; 7 positions agree with TRBD1. Unmatched junction bases numbered 6, after V lost 0 bases and J lost 4 bases. Germline V gene sequence: CDR1 GTSNPN, CDR2 SVGIG (reference sequence). The CDR3 extends over 15 amino acids. DNA for the CDR3: TGTGCCTGGAGTGTTGGAGACAGGGAATACAATGAGCAGTTCTTC. Translation: CAWSVGDREYNEQFF.

This chain links TRBV7-8 with TRBJ2-4; the match to TRBD1 covers 11 bases. CDR3 length: 17 amino acids. J lost 8 bases, V lost 1 base, and 10 bases had no gene match. Germline V gene lookup returns CDR1 SGHVS and CDR2 FQNEAQ. The CDR3 sequence is CASSLVGPGQGVHIQYF. The CDR3 nucleotides are TGTGCCAGCAGCTTAGTGGGCCCGGGACAGGGGGTACACATTCAGTACTTC.

This chain connects TRBV25-1 to TRBJ1-6, with TRBD1 identical over 8 bases. After removal of 2 bases from V and 8 bases from J, the junction contained 8 bases not matched to a gene. The CDR3 covers 16 residues. The V gene's germline CDR1 is MGHDK and CDR2 SYGVNS. This CDR3 reads CASSEDDRGFDSPLHF. CDR3 nucleotide sequence: TGTGCCAGCAGTGAAGACGACAGGGGATTTGATTCACCCCTCCACTTT.